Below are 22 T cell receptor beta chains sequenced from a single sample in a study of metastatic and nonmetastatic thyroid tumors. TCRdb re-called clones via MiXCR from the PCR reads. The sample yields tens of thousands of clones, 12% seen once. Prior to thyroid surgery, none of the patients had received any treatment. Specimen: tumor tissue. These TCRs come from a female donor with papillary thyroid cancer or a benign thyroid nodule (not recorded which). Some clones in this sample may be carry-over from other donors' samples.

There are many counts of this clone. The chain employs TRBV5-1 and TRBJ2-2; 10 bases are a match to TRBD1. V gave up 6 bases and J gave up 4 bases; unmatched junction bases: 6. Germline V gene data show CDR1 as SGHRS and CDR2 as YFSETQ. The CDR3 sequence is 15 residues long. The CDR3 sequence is CASKPGQGPTGELFF. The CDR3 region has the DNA TGCGCCAGCAAACCGGGACAGGGGCCCACCGGGGAGCTGTTTTTT. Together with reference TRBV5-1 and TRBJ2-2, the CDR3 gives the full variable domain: KAGVTQTPRYLIKTRGQQVTLSCSPISGHRSVSWYQQTPGQGLQFLFEYFSETQRNKGNFPGRFSGRQFSNSRSEMNVSTLELGDSALYLCASKPGQGPTGELFFGEGSRLTVL.

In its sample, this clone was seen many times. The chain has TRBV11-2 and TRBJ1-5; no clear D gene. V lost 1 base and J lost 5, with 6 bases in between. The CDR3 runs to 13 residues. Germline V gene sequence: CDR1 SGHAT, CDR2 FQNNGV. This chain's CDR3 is CASSLGGDQPQHF. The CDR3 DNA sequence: TGTGCCAGCAGCTTAGGGGGAGATCAGCCCCAGCATTTT.

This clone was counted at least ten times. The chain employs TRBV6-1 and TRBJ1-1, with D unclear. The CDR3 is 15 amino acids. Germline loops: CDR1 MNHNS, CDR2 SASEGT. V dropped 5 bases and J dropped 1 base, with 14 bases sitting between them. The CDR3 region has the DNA TGTGCCAGCAGTTATAAGGCCTCAAAGAACACTGAAGCTTTCTTT. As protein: CASSYKASKNTEAFF.

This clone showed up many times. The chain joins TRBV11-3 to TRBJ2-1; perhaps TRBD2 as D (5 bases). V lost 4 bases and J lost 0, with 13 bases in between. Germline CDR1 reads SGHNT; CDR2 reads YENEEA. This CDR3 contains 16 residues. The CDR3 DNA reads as TGTGCCAGCAGCTCTAGTAGCGATAGCTCCTACAATGAGCAGTTCTTC. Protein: CASSSSSDSSYNEQFF.

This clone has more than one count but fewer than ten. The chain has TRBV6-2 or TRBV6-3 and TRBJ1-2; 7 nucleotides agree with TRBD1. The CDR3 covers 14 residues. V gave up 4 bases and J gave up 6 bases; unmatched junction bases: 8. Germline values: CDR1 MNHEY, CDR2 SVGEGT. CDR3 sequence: CASSSGDRIDGYTF. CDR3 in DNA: TGTGCCAGCAGTTCAGGGGACAGAATAGATGGCTACACCTTC.

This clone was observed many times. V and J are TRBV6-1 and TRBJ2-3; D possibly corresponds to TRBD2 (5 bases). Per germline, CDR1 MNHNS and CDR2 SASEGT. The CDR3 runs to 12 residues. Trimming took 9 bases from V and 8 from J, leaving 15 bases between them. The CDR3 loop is CASPSPRGTQYF. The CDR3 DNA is TGTGCCAGTCCCTCCCCCCGGGGTACGCAGTATTTT.

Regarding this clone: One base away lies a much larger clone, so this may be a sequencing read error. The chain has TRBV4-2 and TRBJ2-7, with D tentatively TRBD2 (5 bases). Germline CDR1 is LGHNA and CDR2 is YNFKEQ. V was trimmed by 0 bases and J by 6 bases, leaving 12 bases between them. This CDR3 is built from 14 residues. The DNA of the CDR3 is TGTGCCAGCAGCCAAGAAGTCCTCCGGGGCGAGCAGTACTTC. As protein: CASSQEVLRGEQYF.

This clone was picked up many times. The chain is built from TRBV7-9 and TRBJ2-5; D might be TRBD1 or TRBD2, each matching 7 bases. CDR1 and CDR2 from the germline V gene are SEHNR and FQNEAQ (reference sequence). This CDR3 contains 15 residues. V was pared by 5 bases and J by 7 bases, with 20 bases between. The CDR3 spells CASSTPGGGFGTQYF. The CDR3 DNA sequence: TGTGCCAGCAGCACCCCAGGGGGGGGGTTCGGGACCCAGTACTTC.

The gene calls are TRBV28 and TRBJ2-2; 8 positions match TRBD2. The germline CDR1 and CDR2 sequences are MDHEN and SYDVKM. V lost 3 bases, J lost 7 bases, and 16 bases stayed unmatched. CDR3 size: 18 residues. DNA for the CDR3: TGTGCCAGCAGTTTGACGGGAGGGCCCTTTTTTATCATCGGGGAGCTGTTTTTT. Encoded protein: CASSLTGGPFFIIGELFF. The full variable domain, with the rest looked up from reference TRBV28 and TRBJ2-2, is DVKVTQSSRYLVKRTGEKVFLECVQDMDHENMFWYRQDPGLGLRLIYFSYDVKMKEKGDIPEGYSVSREKKERFSLILESASTNQTSMYLCASSLTGGPFFIIGELFFGEGSRLTVL.

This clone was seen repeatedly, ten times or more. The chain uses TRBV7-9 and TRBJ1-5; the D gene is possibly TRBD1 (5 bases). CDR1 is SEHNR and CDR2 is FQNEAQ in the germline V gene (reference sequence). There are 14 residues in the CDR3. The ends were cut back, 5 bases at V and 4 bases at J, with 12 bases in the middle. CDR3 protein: CASSPQETNQPQHF. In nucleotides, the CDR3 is TGTGCCAGCAGCCCACAGGAGACTAATCAGCCCCAGCATTTT.

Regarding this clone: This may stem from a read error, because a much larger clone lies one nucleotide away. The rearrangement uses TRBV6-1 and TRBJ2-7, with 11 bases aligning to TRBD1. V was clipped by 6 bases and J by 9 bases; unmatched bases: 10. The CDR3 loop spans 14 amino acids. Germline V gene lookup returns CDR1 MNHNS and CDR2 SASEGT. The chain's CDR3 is CASSQDRGRVRQYF. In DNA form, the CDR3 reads TGTGCCAGCAGCCAGGACAGGGGGCGCGTAAGGCAGTACTTC.

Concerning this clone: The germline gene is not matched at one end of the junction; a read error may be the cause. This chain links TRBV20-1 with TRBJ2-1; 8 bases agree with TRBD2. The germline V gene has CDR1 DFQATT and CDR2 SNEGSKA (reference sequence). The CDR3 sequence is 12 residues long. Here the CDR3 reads CSTSGKDNGQFF. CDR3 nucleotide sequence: TGCAGTACTAGCGGAAAAGACAATGGGCAGTTCTTC.

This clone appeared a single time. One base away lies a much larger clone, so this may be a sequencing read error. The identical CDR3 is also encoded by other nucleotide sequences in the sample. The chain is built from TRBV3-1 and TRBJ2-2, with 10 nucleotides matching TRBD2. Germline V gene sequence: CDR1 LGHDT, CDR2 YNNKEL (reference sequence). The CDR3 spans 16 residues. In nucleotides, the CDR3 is TGTGCCAGCAGCCCCCTAGCGGGAGCGGGCACCGGTGAGCTGTTTTTT. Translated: CASSPLAGAGTGELFF.

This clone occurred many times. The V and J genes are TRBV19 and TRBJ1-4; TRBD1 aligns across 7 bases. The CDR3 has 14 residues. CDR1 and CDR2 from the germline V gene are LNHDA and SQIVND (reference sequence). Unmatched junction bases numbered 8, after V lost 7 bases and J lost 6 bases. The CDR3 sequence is CASTSRQGDEKLFF. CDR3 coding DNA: TGTGCCAGTACCTCGAGACAGGGAGATGAAAAACTGTTTTTT.

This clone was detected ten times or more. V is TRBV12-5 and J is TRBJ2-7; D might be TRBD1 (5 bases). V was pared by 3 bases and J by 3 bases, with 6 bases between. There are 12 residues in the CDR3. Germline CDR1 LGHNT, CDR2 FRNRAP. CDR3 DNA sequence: TGTGCTAGTGGTTTCGACAGCTACGAGCAGTACTTC. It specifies CASGFDSYEQYF.

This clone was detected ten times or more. CDR3 bases: TGTGCCAGCAGGCCCGGGACAGCCAGTGAAGCTTTCTTT. This sequence encodes CASRPGTASEAFF. This chain uses TRBV12-3 or TRBV12-4 with TRBJ1-1, with 7 positions matching TRBD1. CDR3 size: 13 residues. Trimming at V came to 6 bases and at J to 7 bases, leaving 8 bases not matched to a gene.

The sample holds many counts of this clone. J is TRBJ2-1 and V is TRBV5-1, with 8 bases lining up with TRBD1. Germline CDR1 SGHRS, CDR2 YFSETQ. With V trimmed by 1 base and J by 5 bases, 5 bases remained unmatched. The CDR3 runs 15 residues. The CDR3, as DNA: TGCGCCAGCAGCTTGTGGGCAGGGGGCCACAATGAGCAGTTCTTC. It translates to CASSLWAGGHNEQFF.

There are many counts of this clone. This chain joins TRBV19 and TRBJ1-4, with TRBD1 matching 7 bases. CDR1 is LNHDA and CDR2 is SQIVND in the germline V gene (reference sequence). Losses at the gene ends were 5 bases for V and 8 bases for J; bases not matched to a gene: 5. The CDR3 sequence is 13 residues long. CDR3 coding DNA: TGTGCCAGTAGTTGGACAGGAGGGGAAAAACTGTTTTTT. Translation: CASSWTGGEKLFF.

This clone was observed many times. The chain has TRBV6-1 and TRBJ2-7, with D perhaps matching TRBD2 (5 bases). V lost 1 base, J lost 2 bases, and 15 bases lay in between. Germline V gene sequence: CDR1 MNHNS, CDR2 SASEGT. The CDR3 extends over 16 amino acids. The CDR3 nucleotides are TGTGCCAGCAGTGAAGGGACTTACCGGAAGACCTACGAGCAGTACTTC. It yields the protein CASSEGTYRKTYEQYF.

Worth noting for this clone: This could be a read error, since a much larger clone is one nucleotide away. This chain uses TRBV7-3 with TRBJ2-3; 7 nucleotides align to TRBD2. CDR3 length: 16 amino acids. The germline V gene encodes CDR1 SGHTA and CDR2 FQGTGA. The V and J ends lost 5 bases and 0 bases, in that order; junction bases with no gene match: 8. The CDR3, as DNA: TGTGCCAGCAGCCCCGCGACTAGCCCTAGCACAGATACGCAGTATTTT. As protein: CASSPATSPSTDTQYF.

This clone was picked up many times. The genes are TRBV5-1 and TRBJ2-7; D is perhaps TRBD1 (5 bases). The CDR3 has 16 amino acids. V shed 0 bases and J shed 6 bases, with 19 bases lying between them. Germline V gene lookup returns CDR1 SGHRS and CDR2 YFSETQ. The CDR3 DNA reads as TGCGCCAGCAGCTTGGCCCCAGGGCTACCCCTTGGCGAGCAGTACTTC. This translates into CASSLAPGLPLGEQYF.

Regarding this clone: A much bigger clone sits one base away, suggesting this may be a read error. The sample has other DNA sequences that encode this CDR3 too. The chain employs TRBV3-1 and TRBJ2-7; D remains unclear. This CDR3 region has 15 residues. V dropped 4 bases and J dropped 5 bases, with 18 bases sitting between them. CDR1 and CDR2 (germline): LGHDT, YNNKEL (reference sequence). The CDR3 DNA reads TGTGCCAGCAGCCTGGCGAATCTGAGTATCCACGAGCAGTACTTC. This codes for CASSLANLSIHEQYF.